The 3 T cell receptor beta chains reported below all come from one sample, sequenced in a study of regulatory T cells in long-lasting Graves disease. Time point indicated: newly diagnosed GD, antithyroid drugs for less than 3 months. After RNA was extracted from PBMCs, the TCR library was made from it. Construction of the TCR beta libraries employed iRepertoire HTBI primers in conjunction with Arm-PCR of CDR3 regions. TCRdb re-derived calls from the multiplex PCR reads in MiXCR, one entry per CDR3 protein. Among fewer than 550,000 distinct CDR3 sequences listed, 15% to 20% were seen once. The same sample was also used in a study of T cells in Graves' hyperthyroidism and ophthalmopathy.

Sequencing was performed on peripheral blood mononuclear cells (PBMCs), taken at new diagnosis, from a patient treated with antithyroid drugs. The receptors stem from a woman aged 35-65 years with Graves disease.

This clonotype was counted ten times or more. The chain carries TRBV6-5 and TRBJ2-1; 8 bases fit TRBD2. Germline V CDR1 and CDR2: MNHEY, SVGAGI. Trimming cost V 3 bases and J 7 bases; bases outside gene matches: 5. The CDR3 contains 14 residues. The CDR3 loop is CASSYSGAGNEQFF. DNA of the CDR3: TGTGCCAGCAGTTATAGCGGGGCGGGGAATGAGCAGTTCTTC.

The chain uses TRBV6-2 or TRBV6-3 and TRBJ2-7; TRBD1 agrees at 10 bases. V shed 5 bases, J shed 2 bases, and the junction held 9 bases outside the gene matches. This CDR3 region has 16 residues. Germline values: CDR1 MNHEY, CDR2 SVGEGT. The CDR3 nucleotides read TGTGCCAGCAGTCCTCGTAGGGACAGGGGTCCCTACGAGCAGTACTTC. Translation gives CASSPRRDRGPYEQYF.

The gene calls are TRBV15 and TRBJ2-2; no clear D gene. Per germline, CDR1 LNHNV and CDR2 YYDKDF (reference sequence). The CDR3 extends over 14 amino acids. V was shortened by 3 bases and J by 0 bases, with 5 bases between the two germline ends. For the CDR3, the DNA is TGTGCCACCAGCAGGTCGGCGAACACCGGGGAGCTGTTTTTT. It encodes CATSRSANTGELFF.